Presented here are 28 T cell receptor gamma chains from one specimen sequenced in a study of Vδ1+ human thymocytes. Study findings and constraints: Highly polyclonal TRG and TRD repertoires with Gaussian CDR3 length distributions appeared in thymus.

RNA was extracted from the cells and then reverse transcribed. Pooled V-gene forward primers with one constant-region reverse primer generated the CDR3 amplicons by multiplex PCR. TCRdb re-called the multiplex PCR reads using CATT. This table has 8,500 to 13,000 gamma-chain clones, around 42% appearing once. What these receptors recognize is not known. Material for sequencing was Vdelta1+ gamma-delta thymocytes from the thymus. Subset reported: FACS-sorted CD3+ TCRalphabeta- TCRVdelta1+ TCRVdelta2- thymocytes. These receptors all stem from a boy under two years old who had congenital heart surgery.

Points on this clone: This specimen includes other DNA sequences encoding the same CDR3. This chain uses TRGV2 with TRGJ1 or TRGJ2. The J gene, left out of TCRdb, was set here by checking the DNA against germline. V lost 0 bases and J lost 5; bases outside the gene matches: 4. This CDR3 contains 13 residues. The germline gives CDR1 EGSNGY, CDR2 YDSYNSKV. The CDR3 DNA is TGTGCCACCTGGGACGGGCCCGATTATAAGAAACTCTTT. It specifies CATWDGPDYKKLF.

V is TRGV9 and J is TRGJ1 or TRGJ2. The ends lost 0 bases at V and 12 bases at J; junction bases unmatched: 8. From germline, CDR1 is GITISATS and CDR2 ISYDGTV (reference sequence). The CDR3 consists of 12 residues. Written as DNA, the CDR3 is TGTGCCTTGTGGGAGGTGCAGGGAGGGAAACTCTTT. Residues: CALWEVQGGKLF.

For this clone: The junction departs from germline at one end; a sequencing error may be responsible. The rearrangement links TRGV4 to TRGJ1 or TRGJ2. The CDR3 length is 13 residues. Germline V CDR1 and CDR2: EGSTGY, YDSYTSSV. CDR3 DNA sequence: TGTGCCACCTGGGATATGGGGGGTTATAAGGAACTATTT. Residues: CATWDMGGYKELF.

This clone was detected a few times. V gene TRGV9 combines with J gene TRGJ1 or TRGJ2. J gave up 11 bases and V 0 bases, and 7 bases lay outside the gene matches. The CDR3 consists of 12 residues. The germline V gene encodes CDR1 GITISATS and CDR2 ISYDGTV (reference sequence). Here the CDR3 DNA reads TGTGCCTTGTGGGAGGTGATTAAAGAGAAACTCTTT. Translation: CALWEVIKEKLF.

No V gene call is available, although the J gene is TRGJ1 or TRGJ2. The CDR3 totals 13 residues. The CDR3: CATWQLKNSKKLF. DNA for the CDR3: TGTGCCACCTGGCAACTGAAAAACAGTAAGAAACTCTTT.

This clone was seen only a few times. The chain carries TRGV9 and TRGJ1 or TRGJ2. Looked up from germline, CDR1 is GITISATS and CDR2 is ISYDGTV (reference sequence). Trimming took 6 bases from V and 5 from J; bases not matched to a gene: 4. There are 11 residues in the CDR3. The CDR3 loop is CALWLDYKKLF. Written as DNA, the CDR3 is TGTGCCTTGTGGCTGGATTATAAGAAACTCTTT.

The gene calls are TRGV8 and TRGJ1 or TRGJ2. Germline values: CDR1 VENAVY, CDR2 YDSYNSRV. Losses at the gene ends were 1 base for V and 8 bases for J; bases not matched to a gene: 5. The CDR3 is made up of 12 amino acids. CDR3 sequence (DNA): TGTGCCACCTGGGATAGATATGATAAGAAACTCTTT. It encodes CATWDRYDKKLF.

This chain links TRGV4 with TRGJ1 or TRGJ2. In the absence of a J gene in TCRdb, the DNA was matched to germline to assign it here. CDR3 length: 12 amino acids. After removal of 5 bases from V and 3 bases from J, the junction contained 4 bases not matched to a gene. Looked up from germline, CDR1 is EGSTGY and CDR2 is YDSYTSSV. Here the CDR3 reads CATWAPYYKKLF. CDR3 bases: TGTGCCACCTGGGCGCCTTATTATAAGAAACTCTTT.

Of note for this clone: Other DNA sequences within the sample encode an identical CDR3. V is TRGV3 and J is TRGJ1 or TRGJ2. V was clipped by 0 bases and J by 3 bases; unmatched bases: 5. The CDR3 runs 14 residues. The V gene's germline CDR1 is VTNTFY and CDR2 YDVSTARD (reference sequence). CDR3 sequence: CATWDRPLYYKKLF. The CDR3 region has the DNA TGTGCCACCTGGGACAGGCCCCTTTATTATAAGAAACTCTTT.

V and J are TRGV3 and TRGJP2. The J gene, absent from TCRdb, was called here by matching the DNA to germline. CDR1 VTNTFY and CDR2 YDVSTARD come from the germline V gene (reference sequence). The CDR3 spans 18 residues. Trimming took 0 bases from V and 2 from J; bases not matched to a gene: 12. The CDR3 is CATWDRPDVWSSDWIKTF. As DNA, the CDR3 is TGTGCCACCTGGGACAGGCCCGACGTATGGAGTAGTGATTGGATCAAGACGTTT.

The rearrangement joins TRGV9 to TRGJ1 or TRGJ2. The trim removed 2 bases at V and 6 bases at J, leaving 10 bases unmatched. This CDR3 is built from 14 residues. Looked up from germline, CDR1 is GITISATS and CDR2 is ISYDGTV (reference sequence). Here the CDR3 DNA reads TGTGCCTTGTGGGAGGCCCCGGGGGGTTATAAGAAACTCTTT. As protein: CALWEAPGGYKKLF.

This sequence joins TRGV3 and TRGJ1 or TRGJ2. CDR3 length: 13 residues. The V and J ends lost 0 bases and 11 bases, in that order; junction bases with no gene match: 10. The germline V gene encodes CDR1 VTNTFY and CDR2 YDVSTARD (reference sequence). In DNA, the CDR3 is TGTGCCACCTGGGACAGGCCCCCATGCCAGAAACTCTTT. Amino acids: CATWDRPPCQKLF.

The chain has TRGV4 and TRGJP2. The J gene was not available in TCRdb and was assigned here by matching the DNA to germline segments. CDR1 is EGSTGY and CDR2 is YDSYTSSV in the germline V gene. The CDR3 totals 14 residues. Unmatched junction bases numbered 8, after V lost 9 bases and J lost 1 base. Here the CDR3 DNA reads TGTGCCACCACGGCGGGTAGTAGTGATTGGATCAAGACGTTT. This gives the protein CATTAGSSDWIKTF.

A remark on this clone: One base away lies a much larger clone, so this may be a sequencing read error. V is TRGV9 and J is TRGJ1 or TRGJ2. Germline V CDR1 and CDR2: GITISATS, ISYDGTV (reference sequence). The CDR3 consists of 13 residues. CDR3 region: CALWEANYYKKIF. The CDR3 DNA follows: TGTGCCTTGTGGGAGGCGAATTATTATAAGAAAATCTTT.

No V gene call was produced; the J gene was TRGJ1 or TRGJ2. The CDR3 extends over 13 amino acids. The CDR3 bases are TGTGCCTTGTGGGAGGCCCTGTATTATAAGAAACTCTTT. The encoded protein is CALWEALYYKKLF.

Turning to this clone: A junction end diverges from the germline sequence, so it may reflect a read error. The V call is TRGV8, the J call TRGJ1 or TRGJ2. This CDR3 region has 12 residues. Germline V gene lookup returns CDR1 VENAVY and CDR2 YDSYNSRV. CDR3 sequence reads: CATWDEDYKRLF. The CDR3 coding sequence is TGTGCCACCTGGGATGAAGATTATAAGAGACTCTTT.

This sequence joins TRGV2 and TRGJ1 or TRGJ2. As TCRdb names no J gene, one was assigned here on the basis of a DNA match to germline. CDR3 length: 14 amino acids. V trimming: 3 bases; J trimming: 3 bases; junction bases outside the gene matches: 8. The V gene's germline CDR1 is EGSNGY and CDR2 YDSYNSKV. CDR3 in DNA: TGTGCCACCTGGGACCTCATCCCTTATTATAAGAAACTCTTT. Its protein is CATWDLIPYYKKLF.

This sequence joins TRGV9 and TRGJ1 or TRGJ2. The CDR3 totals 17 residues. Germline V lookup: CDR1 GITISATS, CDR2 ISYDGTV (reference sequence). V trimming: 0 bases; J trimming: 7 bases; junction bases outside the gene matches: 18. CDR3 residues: CALWEVEARGAGYKKLF. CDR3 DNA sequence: TGTGCCTTGTGGGAGGTGGAGGCGAGGGGAGCGGGATATAAGAAACTCTTT.

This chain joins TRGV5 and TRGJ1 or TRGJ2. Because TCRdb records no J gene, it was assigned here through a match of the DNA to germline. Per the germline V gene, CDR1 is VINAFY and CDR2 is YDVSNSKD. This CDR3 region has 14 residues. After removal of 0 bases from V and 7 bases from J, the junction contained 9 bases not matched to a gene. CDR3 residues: CATWDRLVGYKKLF. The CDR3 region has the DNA TGTGCCACCTGGGACAGGCTGGTAGGCTATAAGAAACTCTTT.

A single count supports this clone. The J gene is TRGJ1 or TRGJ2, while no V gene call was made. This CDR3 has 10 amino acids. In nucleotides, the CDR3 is TGTGCCACCCGCTTAGATAAGAAACTCTTT. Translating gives CATRLDKKLF.

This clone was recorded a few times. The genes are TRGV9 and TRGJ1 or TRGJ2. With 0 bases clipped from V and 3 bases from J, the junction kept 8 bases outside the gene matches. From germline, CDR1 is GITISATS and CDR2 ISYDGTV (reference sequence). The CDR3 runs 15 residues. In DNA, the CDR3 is TGTGCCTTGTGGGAGGTGCAGGGCCTTTATTATAAGAAACTCTTT. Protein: CALWEVQGLYYKKLF.

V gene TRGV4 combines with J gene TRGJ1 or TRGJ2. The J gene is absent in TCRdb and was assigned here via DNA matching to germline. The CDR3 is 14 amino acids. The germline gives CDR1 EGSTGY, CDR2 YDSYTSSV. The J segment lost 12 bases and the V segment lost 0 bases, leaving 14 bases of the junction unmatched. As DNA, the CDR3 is TGTGCCACCTGGGATGGGAGCGCCGGGGACAGGAAACTCTTT. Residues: CATWDGSAGDRKLF.

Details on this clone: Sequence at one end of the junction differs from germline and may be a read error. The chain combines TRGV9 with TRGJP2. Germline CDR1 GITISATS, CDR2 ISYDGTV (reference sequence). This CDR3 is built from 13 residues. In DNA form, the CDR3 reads TGTGCCTTGTGGAGGAGGGGTGATGGGATCAAGACGTTT. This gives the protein CALWRRGDGIKTF.

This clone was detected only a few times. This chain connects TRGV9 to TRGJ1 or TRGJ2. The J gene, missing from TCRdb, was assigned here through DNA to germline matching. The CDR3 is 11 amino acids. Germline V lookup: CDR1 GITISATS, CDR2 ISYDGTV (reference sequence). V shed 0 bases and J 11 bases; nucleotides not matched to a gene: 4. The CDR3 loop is CALWEVEEKLF. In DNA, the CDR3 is TGTGCCTTGTGGGAGGTGGAGGAGAAACTCTTT.

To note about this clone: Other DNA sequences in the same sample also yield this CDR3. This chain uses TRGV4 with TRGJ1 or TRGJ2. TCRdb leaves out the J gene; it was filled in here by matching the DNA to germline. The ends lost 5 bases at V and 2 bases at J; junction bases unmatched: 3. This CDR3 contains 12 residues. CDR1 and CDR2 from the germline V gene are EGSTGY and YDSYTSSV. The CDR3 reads CATWVDYYKKLF. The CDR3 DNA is TGTGCCACCTGGGTGGATTATTATAAGAAACTCTTT.

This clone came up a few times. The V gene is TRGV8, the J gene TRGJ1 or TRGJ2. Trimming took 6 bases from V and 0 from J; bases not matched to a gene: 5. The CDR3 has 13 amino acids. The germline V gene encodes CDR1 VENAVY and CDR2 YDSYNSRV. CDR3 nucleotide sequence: TGTGCCACCTGGCCCCCGAATTATTATAAGAAACTCTTT. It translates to CATWPPNYYKKLF.

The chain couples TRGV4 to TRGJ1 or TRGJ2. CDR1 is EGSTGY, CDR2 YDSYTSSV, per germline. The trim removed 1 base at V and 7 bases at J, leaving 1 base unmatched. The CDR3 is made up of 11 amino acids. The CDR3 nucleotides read TGTGCCACCTGGGATGGATATAAGAAACTCTTT. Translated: CATWDGYKKLF.

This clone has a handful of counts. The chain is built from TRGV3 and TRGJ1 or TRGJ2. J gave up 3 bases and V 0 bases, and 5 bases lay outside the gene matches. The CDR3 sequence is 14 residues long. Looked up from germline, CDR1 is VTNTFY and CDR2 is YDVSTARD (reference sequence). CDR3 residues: CATWDRRFYYKKLF. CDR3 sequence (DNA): TGTGCCACCTGGGACAGGCGGTTTTATTATAAGAAACTCTTT.